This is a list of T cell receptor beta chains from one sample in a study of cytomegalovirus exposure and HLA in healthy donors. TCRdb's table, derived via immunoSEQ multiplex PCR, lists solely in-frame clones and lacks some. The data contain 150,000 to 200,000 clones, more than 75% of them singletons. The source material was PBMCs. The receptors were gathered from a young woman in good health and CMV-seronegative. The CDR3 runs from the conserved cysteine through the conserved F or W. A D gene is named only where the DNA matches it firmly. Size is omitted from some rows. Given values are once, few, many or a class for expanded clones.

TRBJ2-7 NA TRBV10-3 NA TGTGCCATCAGTGAGCTAGTTTTCCCCCACGAGCAGTACTTC CAISELVFPHEQYF
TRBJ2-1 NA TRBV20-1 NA TGCAGTGCGGACAGAATAGATGAGCAGTTCTTC CSADRIDEQFF
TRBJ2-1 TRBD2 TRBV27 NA TGTGCCAGCAGTTTAGGGCTAGCGGGAGTTGGATACAATGAGCAGTTCTTC CASSLGLAGVGYNEQFF
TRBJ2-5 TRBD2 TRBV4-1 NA TGCGCCAGCAGGCGGGGGGCCGGGTCAGGGCTCCAAGAGACCCAGTACTTC CASRRGAGSGLQETQYF
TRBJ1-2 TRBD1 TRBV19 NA TGTGCCAGTAGTATGGCGCAGGGGGTAGGGGGCTACACCTTC CASSMAQGVGGYTF
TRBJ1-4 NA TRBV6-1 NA TGTGCCAGCATAAGGGCGGGTGAAAAACTGTTTTTT CASIRAGEKLFF
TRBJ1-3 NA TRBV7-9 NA TGTGCAAGCACATCCGACGGGTCCTCTGGAAACACCATATATTTT CASTSDGSSGNTIYF
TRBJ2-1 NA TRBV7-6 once TGTGCCAGCAGCGCCGTAAACGGGATTACCTACAATGAGCAGTTCTTC CASSAVNGITYNEQFF
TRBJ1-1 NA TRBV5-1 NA TGCGCCAGCAGCTCACAGGGCTTGAACACTGAAGCTTTCTTT CASSSQGLNTEAFF
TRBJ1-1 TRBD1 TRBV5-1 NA TGCGCCAGCAGCACCCACAGGGGACTTGAAGCTTTCTTT CASSTHRGLEAFF
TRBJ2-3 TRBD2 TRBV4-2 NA TGTGCCAGCAGCCAAGATATAAGCGGGGGCCGACTAGATACGCAGTATTTT CASSQDISGGRLDTQYF
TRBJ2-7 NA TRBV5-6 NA TGTGCCAGCAGCTTCTTCAGGGGCGATTCCTACGAGCAGTACTTC CASSFFRGDSYEQYF
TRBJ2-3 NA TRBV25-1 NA TGTGCCAGCAGTGAATTAGTCGACTACCCCGGGGAGACGCAGTATTTT CASSELVDYPGETQYF
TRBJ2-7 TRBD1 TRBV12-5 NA TGTGCTAGTGCCCCCGGGGACAGGGGTCTGAGATACTTGTCCTGGGGCTACGAGCAGTACTTC CASAPGDRGLRYLSWGYEQYF
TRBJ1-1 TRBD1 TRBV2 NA TGTGCCACGACAGGGAATGAAGCTTTCTTT CATTGNEAFF
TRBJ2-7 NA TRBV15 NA TGTGCCACCAGCACAGATAATCTCCTCGAGCAGTACTTC CATSTDNLLEQYF
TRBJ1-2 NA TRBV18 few TGTGCCAGCTCAGCGGACAGTTCCTATGGCTACACCTTC CASSADSSYGYTF
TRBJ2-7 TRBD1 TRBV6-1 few TGTGCCAGCAGTGAAGGGGACAGCTCCTACGAGCAGTACTTC CASSEGDSSYEQYF
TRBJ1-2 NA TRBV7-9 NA TGTGCCAGCAGCTTAGAAGCCAGCGTATTAAAATGGGACTATGGCTACACCTTC CASSLEASVLKWDYGYTF
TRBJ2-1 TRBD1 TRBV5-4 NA TGTGCCAGCAGCTTTCGACAGGGGGCGAAGAATGAGCAGTTCTTC CASSFRQGAKNEQFF
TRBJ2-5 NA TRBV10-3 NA TGTGCCATCAACGACTTAGGAGAGACCCAGTACTTC CAINDLGETQYF
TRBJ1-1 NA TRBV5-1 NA TGCGCCAGCAGCCCGGACAGCGCGATGAACACTGAAGCTTTCTTT CASSPDSAMNTEAFF
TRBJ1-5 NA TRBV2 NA TGTGCCAGCAGTGAATTCGGGAGCAATCAGCCCCAGCATTTT CASSEFGSNQPQHF
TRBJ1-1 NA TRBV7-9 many TGTGCCAGCAGCTTAGCGGTGGACACCGAAGCTTTCTTT CASSLAVDTEAFF
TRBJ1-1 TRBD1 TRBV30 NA TGTGCCGGGTCACAGGGGCTTAAGGGGGTGAACACTGAAGCTTTCTTT CAGSQGLKGVNTEAFF
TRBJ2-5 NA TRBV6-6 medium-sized TGTGCCAGCAGTTACGTCGAAGAGACCCAGTACTTC CASSYVEETQYF
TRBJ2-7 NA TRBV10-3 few TGTGCCATCTCCGGGACAACAGGCGAGCAGTACTTC CAISGTTGEQYF
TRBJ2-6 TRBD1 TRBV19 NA TGTGCCAGCAATGACAGGGGGCGGTCTGGGGCCAACGTCCTGACTTTC CASNDRGRSGANVLTF
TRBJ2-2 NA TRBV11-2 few TGTGCCAGCAGCCCAAGGGGCCCCGGGGAGCTGTTTTTT CASSPRGPGELFF
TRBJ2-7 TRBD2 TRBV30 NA TGTGCCTGGGCGGGGGGGCCAGTCGAGCAGTACTTC CAWAGGPVEQYF
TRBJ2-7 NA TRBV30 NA TGTGCCTGGAGTGTACAGACATCGGGGGAGCAGTACTTC CAWSVQTSGEQYF
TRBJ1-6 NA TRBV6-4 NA TGTGCCAGCAGAGCCGAGAGGGCGGGTGATTCACCCCTCCACTTT CASRAERAGDSPLHF
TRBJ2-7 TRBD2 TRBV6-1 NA TGTGCCGGGGGGGTGAGTTTCTACGAGCAGTACTTC CAGGVSFYEQYF
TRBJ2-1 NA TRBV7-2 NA TGTGCCAGCAGCTTAGCGCGCAATGAGCAGTTCTTC CASSLARNEQFF
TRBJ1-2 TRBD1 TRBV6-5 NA TGTGCCAGCAGAACCGGACAGGGGCGTGGCTACACCTTC CASRTGQGRGYTF
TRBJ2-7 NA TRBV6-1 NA TGTGCCAGCACCACCGCCGGGTCCCTCTCCTACGAGCAGTACTTC CASTTAGSLSYEQYF
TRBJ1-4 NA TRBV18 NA TGTGCCAGCTCACCATCAACAGTTGCAACTAATGAAAAACTGTTTTTT CASSPSTVATNEKLFF
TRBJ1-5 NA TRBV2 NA TGTGCCAGCAGTATAGGGACACAACGGTTTAATCAGCCCCAGCATTTT CASSIGTQRFNQPQHF
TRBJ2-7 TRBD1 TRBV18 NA TGTGCCAGCTCACCGAAGACAGGGGGGGACGAGCAGTACTTC CASSPKTGGDEQYF
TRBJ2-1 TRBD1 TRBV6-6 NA TGTGCCAGCAGTGCCTCGGGACAGCTTCTCGAGCAGTTCTTC CASSASGQLLEQFF
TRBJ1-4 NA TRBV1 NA TGCACCAGCAGCAGACGGACAGGGGTCCGTGAAAAACTGTTTTTT CTSSRRTGVREKLFF
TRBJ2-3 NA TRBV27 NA TGTGCCAGCAGTTCCCTCCTGGACAGTAACCCAGATACGCAGTATTTT CASSSLLDSNPDTQYF
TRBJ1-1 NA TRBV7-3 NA TGTGCCAGCAGCCAAGACAGGCTAGCAACTGAAGCTTTCTTT CASSQDRLATEAFF
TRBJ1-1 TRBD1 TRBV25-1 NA TGTGCCAGCAGTAGCCCGGGACAGGGCGGCACTGAAGCTTTCTTT CASSSPGQGGTEAFF
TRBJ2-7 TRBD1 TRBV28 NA TGTGCCAGCAGTGCCTCTCCCGGGACAGGATTCTACGAGCAGTACTTC CASSASPGTGFYEQYF
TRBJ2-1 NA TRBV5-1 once TGCGCCAGCAGCGAGGAGGGGAACCAGGCCAATGAGCAGTTCTTC CASSEEGNQANEQFF
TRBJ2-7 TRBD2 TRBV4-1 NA TGCGCCAGCAGCCCTCGGACTAGCGCCACCTACGAGCAGTACTTC CASSPRTSATYEQYF
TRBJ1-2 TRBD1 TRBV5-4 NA TGTGCCAGCAGTTTAGGGACAGGGTATGGCTACACCTTC CASSLGTGYGYTF
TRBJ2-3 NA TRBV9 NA TGTGCCAGCAGCGTAGGACAGAACACAGATACGCAGTATTTT CASSVGQNTDTQYF
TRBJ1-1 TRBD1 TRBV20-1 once TGCAGTGCTTATAAGGGGACAGGGCCTTTCTTT CSAYKGTGPFF
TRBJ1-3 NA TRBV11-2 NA TGTGCCAGCAGCCCTCCCTTCACGGGAGTTGGAAACACCATATATTTT CASSPPFTGVGNTIYF